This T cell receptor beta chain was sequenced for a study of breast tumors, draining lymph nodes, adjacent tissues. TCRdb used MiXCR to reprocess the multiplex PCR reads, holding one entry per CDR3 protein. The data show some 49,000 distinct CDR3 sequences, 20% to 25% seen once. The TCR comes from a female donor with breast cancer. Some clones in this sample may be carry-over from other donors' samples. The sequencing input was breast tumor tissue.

The CDR3 reads CASSYGTGDTDTQYF. Here the CDR3 DNA reads TGTGCCAGCAGCTACGGGACAGGGGATACAGATACGCAGTATTTT. The J gene is TRBJ2-3, the V gene TRBV11-1, with 10 bases fitting TRBD1. This CDR3 is 15 amino acids long. V lost 4 bases, J lost 3 bases, and 4 bases stayed unmatched. Germline CDR1 SGHAT, CDR2 FQDESV (reference sequence).